These 20 T cell receptor beta chains came from one sample sequenced in a study of cytomegalovirus exposure and HLA in healthy donors (dated by TCRdb to about 2017). Library creation used the immunoSEQ multiplex PCR assay. TCRdb mirrors the immuneACCESS table, restricted to in-frame sequences. Some clones are absent from its copies; in checked studies, under half trace to an unresolved V gene, and the reason for the others is unknown. Within this sample are some 190,000 clones, with around nine tenths of them counted one time only. The ten most abundant clones make up around 7.2% of the sample. The sample was PBMCs. The receptor source for this set is a man aged 25-45 years in good health and CMV-seropositive.

The chain uses TRBV18 and TRBJ1-1; weak D call: TRBD1 (6 bases). The CDR3 totals 15 residues. The germline CDR1 and CDR2 sequences are KGHSH and LQKENI. V lost 1 base to trimming and J lost 0 bases, with 9 bases between them. In DNA, the CDR3 is TGTGCCAGCTCACCACGGGCAGGGGTGAACACTGAAGCTTTCTTT. Its protein product is CASSPRAGVNTEAFF.

The V gene is TRBV7-6, the J gene TRBJ2-1; D gene ambiguous. Trimming stripped 3 bases from V and 6 bases from J, with 9 bases between. CDR1 is SGHVS, CDR2 FNYEAQ, per germline. This CDR3 spans 13 amino acids. This CDR3 reads CASSFFHLNEQFF. The CDR3 DNA is TGTGCCAGCAGCTTTTTTCACCTCAATGAGCAGTTCTTC.

The gene calls are TRBV10-3 and TRBJ1-1, with 8 bases aligning to TRBD1. CDR3 length: 14 amino acids. V shed 7 bases and J 1 base; nucleotides not matched to a gene: 5. Per the germline V gene, CDR1 is ENHRY and CDR2 is SYGVKD. The CDR3 is CAITLGQENTEAFF. The CDR3 DNA is TGTGCCATCACCTTGGGACAGGAGAACACTGAAGCTTTCTTT.

The chain uses TRBV7-9 and TRBJ2-7; D is unclear. Trimming shortened V by 3 bases and J by 0 bases, and 12 bases separated the two germline ends. This CDR3 contains 15 residues. CDR1 is SEHNR and CDR2 is FQNEAQ in the germline V gene (reference sequence). The CDR3 nucleotides are TGTGCCAGCAGCTTTCCCAAGGGCGGCTCCTACGAGCAGTACTTC. Translation: CASSFPKGGSYEQYF.

There are a few counts of this clone. The chain couples TRBV4-1 to TRBJ2-7; no firm D call. V gave up 0 bases and J gave up 2 bases, with 8 bases separating them. The CDR3 totals 14 residues. The germline V gene encodes CDR1 MGHRA and CDR2 YSYEKL. CDR3 sequence reads: CASSQESSTYEQYF. The CDR3 nucleotides are TGCGCCAGCAGCCAAGAGTCAAGTACCTACGAGCAGTACTTC.

The chain couples TRBV13 to TRBJ2-1; 7 bases are shared with TRBD1. The length of the CDR3 is 14 residues. Germline CDR1 PRHDT, CDR2 FYEKMQ (reference sequence). Trimming took 3 bases from V and 6 from J; bases not matched to a gene: 5. In DNA, the CDR3 is TGTGCCAGCAGCTTCGGGACAGCCCTCAATGAGCAGTTCTTC. Its translation is CASSFGTALNEQFF.

The gene calls are TRBV5-1 and TRBJ1-1; tentative D call: TRBD1 (5 bases). The germline CDR1 and CDR2 sequences are SGHRS and YFSETQ. Trimming removed 4 bases at V and 3 bases at J, with 16 bases between. The CDR3 covers 15 residues. CDR3 in DNA: TGCGCCAGCAGCACCAGAGTGGGGCCGGACACTGAAGCTTTCTTT. It codes for CASSTRVGPDTEAFF.

The J gene is TRBJ2-1, the V gene TRBV28, with D uncertain. Trimming stripped 5 bases from V and 8 bases from J, with 19 bases between. Per germline, CDR1 MDHEN and CDR2 SYDVKM. This CDR3 has 15 residues. CDR3 loop: CASSLTTWTTDEQFF. The CDR3 region has the DNA TGTGCCAGCAGTCTTACCACCTGGACCACGGATGAGCAGTTCTTC.

This clone was recorded a few times. This chain links TRBV2 with TRBJ2-7; D ambiguous. V was clipped by 6 bases and J by 3 bases, with 9 bases between them. Per the germline V gene, CDR1 is SNHLY and CDR2 is FYNNEI. This CDR3 is 12 amino acids long. In DNA, the CDR3 is TGTGCCAGCAGGGACCGCATCTACGAGCAGTACTTC. It translates to CASRDRIYEQYF.

This chain links TRBV6-6 with TRBJ1-1, with 7 bases matching TRBD1. CDR1 and CDR2 from the germline V gene are MNHNY and SVGAGI (reference sequence). There are 14 residues in the CDR3. The V and J ends lost 4 bases and 1 base, in that order; junction bases with no gene match: 3. CDR3 DNA sequence: TGTGCCAGCAGTTTACAGGGGAGGAACACTGAAGCTTTCTTT. Protein: CASSLQGRNTEAFF.

The chain joins TRBV5-1 to TRBJ1-2; perhaps TRBD1 as D (5 bases). Trimming took off 1 base at V and 8 bases at J, with 9 bases between the two ends. The CDR3 extends over 12 amino acids. The germline gives CDR1 SGHRS, CDR2 YFSETQ. CDR3 bases: TGCGCCAGCAGCTTGATCGGGGACGGCTACACCTTC. The encoded protein is CASSLIGDGYTF.

The rearrangement links TRBV18 to TRBJ1-1, with D perhaps TRBD1 (6 bases). CDR1 KGHSH and CDR2 LQKENI come from the germline V gene. The V end lost 5 bases, the J end lost 8 bases, and 15 bases lay between the germline ends. The CDR3 consists of 13 residues. The DNA for the CDR3 is TGTGCCAGCTCAGCGCAGGGGTTTGGGGAAGCTTTCTTT. Translating gives CASSAQGFGEAFF.

The CDR3 DNA reads as TGTGCCAGCAGTTGGGGAACAGGGGCCTCCTACGAGCAGTACTTC. Residues: CASSWGTGASYEQYF. The rearrangement links TRBV6-1 to TRBJ2-7; 7 positions agree with TRBD1. V trimming: 5 bases; J trimming: 0 bases; junction bases outside the gene matches: 7. Per germline, CDR1 MNHNS and CDR2 SASEGT. This CDR3 is built from 15 residues.

This clone was detected ten times or more. The rearrangement uses TRBV2 and TRBJ1-2; possibly TRBD1 for D (6 bases). Deletions cut 10 bases from V and 4 bases from J, with 16 bases between. Germline V CDR1 and CDR2: SNHLY, FYNNEI. The CDR3 has 13 amino acids. The DNA of the CDR3 is TGTGCCACCCACCGGGACATAGCCTATGGCTACACCTTC. As protein: CATHRDIAYGYTF.

The V call is TRBV5-1, the J call TRBJ2-1; TRBD1 is a possible D gene (5 bases). Trimming shortened V by 5 bases and J by 3 bases, and 15 bases separated the two germline ends. Germline lookup yields CDR1 SGHRS and CDR2 YFSETQ. This CDR3 has 15 residues. CDR3 protein: CASSLGDSSYNEQFF. The CDR3 coding sequence is TGCGCCAGCAGTTTAGGTGACAGCAGCTACAATGAGCAGTTCTTC.

This sequence joins TRBV12-5 and TRBJ1-1; possible D gene TRBD1, 5 bases. Trimming cost V 8 bases and J 5 bases, with 18 bases left between them. The CDR3 runs to 14 residues. The V gene's germline CDR1 is LGHNT and CDR2 FRNRAP. CDR3 sequence (DNA): TGTGCTAGTAGGCCCGGGACCATAAAAACTGAAGCTTTCTTT. Translated, it gives CASRPGTIKTEAFF. The whole variable domain, filled in from reference TRBV12-5 and TRBJ1-1, reads DARVTQTPRHKVTEMGQEVTMRCQPILGHNTVFWYRQTMMQGLELLAYFRNRAPLDDSGMPKDRFSAEMPDATLATLKIQPSEPRDSAVYFCASRPGTIKTEAFFGQGTRLTVV.

This clone turned up a few times. The chain carries TRBV6-5 and TRBJ1-3, with 7 bases that match TRBD1. Germline CDR1 MNHEY, CDR2 SVGAGI. This CDR3 is built from 15 residues. V was pared by 6 bases and J by 2 bases, with 7 bases of the junction left unmatched. The CDR3 sequence is CASSLQGFTGNTIYF. The DNA for the CDR3 is TGTGCCAGCAGCCTACAGGGGTTTACTGGAAACACCATATATTTT.

For the CDR3, the DNA is TGTGCCATCAGTGAGTCGAGGACGGACAATTATGGCTACACCTTC. This encodes CAISESRTDNYGYTF. The J gene is TRBJ1-2, the V gene TRBV10-3, with D perhaps matching TRBD1 (5 bases). Germline values: CDR1 ENHRY, CDR2 SYGVKD. The CDR3 length is 15 residues. V lost 0 bases and J 5 bases, leaving 13 bases between the germline ends.

This clone was found once. The chain combines TRBV27 with TRBJ2-1; maybe TRBD2 (5 bases). V shed 2 bases and J shed 7 bases, with 12 bases lying between them. This CDR3 has 14 residues. Germline assignment: CDR1 MNHEY and CDR2 SMNVEV (reference sequence). The CDR3 DNA reads TGTGCCAGCAGTTTAGGGGAATCGGGAAATGAGCAGTTCTTC. The encoded protein is CASSLGESGNEQFF.

The rearrangement joins TRBV7-2 to TRBJ2-7; TRBD1 is a possible D gene (6 bases). Germline loops: CDR1 SGHTA, CDR2 FQGNSA. This CDR3 is built from 16 residues. Trimming removed 1 base from V and 7 bases from J, with 20 bases in between. As DNA, the CDR3 is TGTGCCAGCAGCTTAGTCTCTTCGGACAGTGGGGGAGAGCAGTACTTC. Translation: CASSLVSSDSGGEQYF.